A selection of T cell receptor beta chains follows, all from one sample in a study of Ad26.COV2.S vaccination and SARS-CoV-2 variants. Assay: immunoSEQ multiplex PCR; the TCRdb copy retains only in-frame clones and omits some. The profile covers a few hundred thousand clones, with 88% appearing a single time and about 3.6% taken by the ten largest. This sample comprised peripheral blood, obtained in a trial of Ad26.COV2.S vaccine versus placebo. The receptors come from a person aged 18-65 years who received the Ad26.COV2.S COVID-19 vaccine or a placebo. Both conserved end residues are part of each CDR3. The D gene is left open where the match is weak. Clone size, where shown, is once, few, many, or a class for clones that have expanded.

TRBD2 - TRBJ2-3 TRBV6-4 CASSPGSSGGAADTQYF TGTGCCAGCAGCCCTGGGAGTAGCGGGGGGGCCGCAGATACGCAGTATTTT
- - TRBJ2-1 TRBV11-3 CASGSTEGSVQFF TGTGCCAGCGGTTCGACCGAGGGGAGTGTGCAGTTCTTC
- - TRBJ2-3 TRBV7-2 CASSLALGGTDTQYF TGTGCCAGCAGCTTAGCGCTAGGGGGCACAGATACGCAGTATTTT
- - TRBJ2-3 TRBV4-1 CASSQDSAVGDTDTQYF TGCGCCAGCAGCCAAGATTCGGCGGTCGGAGACACAGATACGCAGTATTTT
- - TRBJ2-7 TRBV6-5 CASSYFGLGATYEQYF TGTGCCAGCAGTTACTTCGGCCTGGGTGCCACTTACGAGCAGTACTTC
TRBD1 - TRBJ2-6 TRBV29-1 CSVGQTGANVLTF TGCAGCGTGGGACAGACTGGGGCCAACGTCCTGACTTTC
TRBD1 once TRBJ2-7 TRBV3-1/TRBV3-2 CASSQDLTGPYEQYF TGTGCCAGCAGCCAAGATCTGACAGGGCCCTACGAGCAGTACTTC
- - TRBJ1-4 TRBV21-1 CASSKASSGRQGGEKLFF TGTGCCAGCAGCAAAGCCTCTTCGGGGAGGCAGGGAGGTGAAAAACTGTTTTTT
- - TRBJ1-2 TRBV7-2 CASSSVVVGYGYTF TGTGCCAGCAGCTCCGTGGTGGTTGGATATGGCTACACCTTC
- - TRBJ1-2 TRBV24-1 CATSDNYGYTF TGTGCCACCAGCGACAACTATGGCTACACCTTC
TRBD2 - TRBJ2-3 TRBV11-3 CASSSGLAADTQYF TGTGCCAGCAGCTCAGGACTAGCGGCAGATACGCAGTATTTT
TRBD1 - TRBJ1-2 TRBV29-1 CSVASDRGPGYTF TGCAGCGTTGCGAGCGACAGGGGTCCTGGCTACACCTTC
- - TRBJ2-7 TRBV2 CASSEGVTYEQYF TGTGCCAGCAGTGAAGGAGTAACCTACGAGCAGTACTTC
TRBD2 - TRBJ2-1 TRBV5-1 CASSPWVSGGSYNEQFF TGCGCCAGCAGCCCCTGGGTTAGCGGGGGGTCTTACAATGAGCAGTTCTTC
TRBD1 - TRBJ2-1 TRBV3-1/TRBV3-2 CASSWTGVDEQFF TGTGCCAGCAGCTGGACAGGGGTGGATGAGCAGTTCTTC
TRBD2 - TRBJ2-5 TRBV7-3 CASSFGTTVTQYF TGTGCCAGCAGCTTTGGGACTACAGTGACCCAGTACTTC
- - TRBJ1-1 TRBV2 CANTGPGKDTEAFF TGTGCCAACACAGGGCCCGGCAAGGACACTGAAGCTTTCTTT
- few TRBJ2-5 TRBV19 CASSTQETQYF TGTGCCAGTAGTACTCAAGAGACCCAGTACTTC
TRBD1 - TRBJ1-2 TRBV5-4 CASSFFGTGVGGYTF TGTGCCAGCAGCTTTTTCGGGACAGGGGTTGGGGGCTACACCTTC
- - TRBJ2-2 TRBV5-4 CASSPTGVRGRGELFF TGTGCCAGCAGCCCTACCGGGGTCCGGGGGAGAGGGGAGCTGTTTTTT
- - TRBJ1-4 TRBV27 CASSYEGPGEANEKLFF TGTGCCAGCAGTTACGAAGGCCCAGGGGAAGCTAATGAAAAACTGTTTTTT
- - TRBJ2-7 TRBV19 CASSMAADYEQYF TGTGCCAGTAGTATGGCCGCCGACTACGAGCAGTACTTC
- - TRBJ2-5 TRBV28 CASSLGVIYQETQYF TGTGCCAGCAGTTTAGGGGTGATCTACCAAGAGACCCAGTACTTC
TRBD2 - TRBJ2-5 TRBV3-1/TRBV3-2 CASSQDKGTAGGLKETQYF TGTGCCAGCAGCCAAGATAAGGGAACAGCGGGGGGACTAAAAGAGACCCAGTACTTC
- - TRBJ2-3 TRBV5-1 CASSFQRPTDTQYF TGCGCCAGCAGCTTCCAGCGGCCCACAGATACGCAGTATTTT